This entry features one TCR beta chain sequence. This sample is drawn from a study of lymphopenia after photon versus proton radiotherapy. CDR3 length: 16 amino acids. Looked up from germline, CDR1 is SEHNR and CDR2 is FQNEAQ (reference sequence). With 5 bases clipped from V and 4 bases from J, the junction kept 9 bases outside the gene matches. The assay was immunoSEQ multiplex PCR, and TCRdb's table has in-frame clones only and misses some. The sample carries more than 30,000 clones, more than 75% recorded once. Sequenced here: peripheral blood, sampled from a patient treated with photon-based radiotherapy. The receptor's source is a middle-aged man with gastric cancer. The chain links TRBV7-9 to TRBJ2-5; 11 bases fit TRBD2. CDR3 sequence (DNA): TGTGCCAGCAGCCCACCACTAGCGGGAGATCGAGAGACCCAGTACTTC. It translates to CASSPPLAGDRETQYF.